Shown below are 12 T cell receptor beta chains from a single sample sequenced in a study of blood T cell repertoires in COVID-19. This table comes from immunoSEQ multiplex PCR, and its TCRdb copy is limited to in-frame clones, with some not included. Of approximately 150,000 clones in the sample, 84% were seen once. Sequencing input: peripheral blood. The origin of the receptors is a human donor in a cohort sampled during active COVID-19.

V is TRBV7-8 and J is TRBJ1-2; 7 bases agree with TRBD1. Trimming took 8 bases from V and 2 from J; bases not matched to a gene: 8. Germline loops: CDR1 SGHVS, CDR2 FQNEAQ. This CDR3 comprises 14 residues. The CDR3: CASGKGTENYGYTF. DNA for the CDR3: TGTGCCAGCGGTAAAGGGACAGAGAACTATGGCTACACCTTC.

The chain is built from TRBV14 and TRBJ1-1, with 7 bases that match TRBD1. V dropped 5 bases and J dropped 4; count of bases not matched to a gene: 4. The germline CDR1 and CDR2 sequences are SGHDN and FVKESK. The CDR3 extends over 13 amino acids. This chain's CDR3 is CASSFSGGTEAFF. CDR3 DNA: TGTGCCAGCAGCTTCTCAGGGGGCACTGAAGCTTTCTTT.

This clone was detected a few times. The CDR3 bases are TGCGCCAGCAGCGGGACAGGTGGAAACACCATATATTTT. Its protein product is CASSGTGGNTIYF. The chain is built from TRBV5-1 and TRBJ1-3, with 8 bases matching TRBD1. The V gene end was trimmed by 4 bases and the J gene end by 3 bases; junction bases not matched to a gene: 0. Germline V gene sequence: CDR1 SGHRS, CDR2 YFSETQ. This CDR3 has 13 residues.

The genes are TRBV5-1 and TRBJ2-1; 8 bases map to TRBD2. Losses at the gene ends were 0 bases for V and 8 bases for J; bases not matched to a gene: 7. Germline assignment: CDR1 SGHRS and CDR2 YFSETQ. CDR3 size: 15 residues. CDR3 amino acids: CASSLVAGGQYEQFF. Here the CDR3 DNA reads TGCGCCAGCAGCTTGGTCGCGGGAGGCCAATATGAGCAGTTCTTC.

The chain is built from TRBV28 and TRBJ2-5; 7 bases are a match to TRBD1. The V gene end was trimmed by 5 bases and the J gene end by 1 base; junction bases not matched to a gene: 7. Germline CDR1 and CDR2: MDHEN and SYDVKM. The CDR3 runs to 15 residues. This CDR3 reads CASSLYTGAQETQYF. CDR3 nucleotides: TGTGCCAGCAGTCTATACACAGGGGCCCAAGAGACCCAGTACTTC.

The chain combines TRBV19 with TRBJ2-5, with TRBD1 identical over 9 bases. Trimming cost V 0 bases and J 4 bases; bases outside gene matches: 3. Per the germline V gene, CDR1 is LNHDA and CDR2 is SQIVND (reference sequence). The CDR3 consists of 15 residues. CDR3 bases: TGTGCCAGTAGTATAGATCTGGACAGGGGAGAGACCCAGTACTTC. Its protein is CASSIDLDRGETQYF.

Here the CDR3 reads CSVAWGLQEKLFF. The CDR3 DNA follows: TGCAGCGTTGCGTGGGGCCTTCAGGAAAAACTGTTTTTT. The chain carries TRBV29-1 and TRBJ1-4; TRBD1 is a possible D gene (5 bases). This CDR3 region has 13 residues. Trimming took off 4 bases at V and 8 bases at J, with 14 bases between the two ends. Germline lookup yields CDR1 SQVTM and CDR2 ANQGSEA.

This chain links TRBV5-1 with TRBJ2-7; possible D gene TRBD1, 6 bases. Looked up from germline, CDR1 is SGHRS and CDR2 is YFSETQ. Trimming took 5 bases from V and 2 from J, leaving 11 bases between them. The CDR3 consists of 13 residues. The CDR3 coding sequence is TGCGCCAGCAGAGGGACAAGGGCCTACGAGCAGTACTTC. Residues: CASRGTRAYEQYF.

The chain recombines TRBV19 with TRBJ1-4, with 9 bases fitting TRBD1. The V gene's germline CDR1 is LNHDA and CDR2 SQIVND (reference sequence). This CDR3 is built from 16 residues. V trimming: 7 bases; J trimming: 8 bases; junction bases outside the gene matches: 14. CDR3 nucleotide sequence: TGTGCCAGTAAAGCCTCCACAGGGGGCTTGAGGGAAAAACTGTTTTTT. Protein product: CASKASTGGLREKLFF.

Here the CDR3 DNA reads TGTGCCTGGAGTGTCCCAGGCAATCAGCCCCAGCATTTT. Translated: CAWSVPGNQPQHF. This chain connects TRBV30 to TRBJ1-5; D call uncertain. The CDR3 extends over 13 amino acids. The germline CDR1 and CDR2 sequences are GTSNPN and SVGIG (reference sequence). V lost 0 bases to trimming and J lost 2 bases, with 5 bases between them.

This clone was counted once. The chain carries TRBV11-3 and TRBJ1-2; D might be TRBD1 (5 bases). The germline gives CDR1 SGHNT, CDR2 YENEEA. The CDR3 is 13 residues long. Trimming left V 5 bases short and J 4 bases short, with 11 bases between. The CDR3 here is CASSGREIYGYTF. CDR3 nucleotide sequence: TGTGCCAGCAGCGGCAGGGAAATCTATGGCTACACCTTC. Supplemented by reference TRBV11-3 and TRBJ1-2, the full variable domain reads EAGVVQSPRYKIIEKKQPVAFWCNPISGHNTLYWYLQNLGQGPELLIRYENEEAVDDSQLPKDRFSAERLKGVDSTLKIQPAELGDSAVYLCASSGREIYGYTFGSGTRLTVV.

The chain couples TRBV4-2 to TRBJ2-7; D might be TRBD1 (6 bases). CDR1 and CDR2 from the germline V gene are LGHNA and YNFKEQ. V lost 0 bases, J lost 2 bases, and 20 bases lay in between. The CDR3 contains 18 residues. In DNA, the CDR3 is TGTGCCAGCAGCCAAGATCTTTACGGAGACAGGAGTACCTACGAGCAGTACGTC. Protein product: CASSQDLYGDRSTYEQYV.